This T cell receptor (beta chain) was sequenced in a study of T-cell reconstitution after alpha-beta-depleted transplantation in children. General study findings and limits: Newly generated T cells supplied most T-cell counts and diversity one year post-transplant. There were some patients whose high TCRbeta diversity at day 60 came from surviving recipient T cells and thymic progenitors. About two months after transplant, alpha-beta T cells reportedly came from several hundred expanded graft clones.

This CDR3 comprises 20 residues. CDR1 and CDR2 from the germline V gene are SGHAT and FQNNGV. V lost 1 base, J lost 5 bases, and 19 bases stayed unmatched. This clonotype showed up many times. Its antigen is currently unknown. Preparation of the TCRbeta library used unique molecular identifiers. MiXCR, applied by TCRdb to the PCR reads, yields one record per CDR3 protein. This table has some 200,000 distinct CDR3 sequences, under 13% appearing once. V is TRBV11-2 and J is TRBJ2-3; 9 bases line up with TRBD2. This sequence was found in a child in the first two years of life with acute myeloid leukemia, due to receive a stem cell transplant. The starting material was PBMCs, obtained before TCRalphabeta/CD19-depleted stem cell transplant. CDR3 sequence (DNA): TGTGCCAGCAGCTTAGTCTCTTTCCCACTTTGGCGGGAGGGGAAAGATACGCAGTATTTT. It specifies CASSLVSFPLWREGKDTQYF.